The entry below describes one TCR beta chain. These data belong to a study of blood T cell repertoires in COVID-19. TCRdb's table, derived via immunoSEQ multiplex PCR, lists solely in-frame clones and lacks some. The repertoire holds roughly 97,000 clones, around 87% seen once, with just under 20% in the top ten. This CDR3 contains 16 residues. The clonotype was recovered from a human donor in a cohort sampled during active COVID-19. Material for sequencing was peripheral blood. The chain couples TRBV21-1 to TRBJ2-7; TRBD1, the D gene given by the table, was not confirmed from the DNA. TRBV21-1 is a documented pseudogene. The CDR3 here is CASSLLRHRKSYEQYF. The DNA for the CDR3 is TGTGCCAGCAGCTTACTGCGACACCGAAAATCCTACGAGCAGTACTTC.